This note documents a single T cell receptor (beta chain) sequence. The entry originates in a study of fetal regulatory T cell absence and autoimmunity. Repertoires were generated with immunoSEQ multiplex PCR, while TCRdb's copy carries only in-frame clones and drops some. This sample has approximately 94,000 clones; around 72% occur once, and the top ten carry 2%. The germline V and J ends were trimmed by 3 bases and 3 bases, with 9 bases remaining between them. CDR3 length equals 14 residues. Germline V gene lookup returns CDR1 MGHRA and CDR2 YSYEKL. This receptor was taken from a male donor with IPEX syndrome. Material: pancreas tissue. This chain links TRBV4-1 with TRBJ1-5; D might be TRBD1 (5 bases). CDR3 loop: CASSQGPINQPQHF. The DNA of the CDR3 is TGCGCCAGCAGCCAGGGACCGATCAATCAGCCCCAGCATTTT.